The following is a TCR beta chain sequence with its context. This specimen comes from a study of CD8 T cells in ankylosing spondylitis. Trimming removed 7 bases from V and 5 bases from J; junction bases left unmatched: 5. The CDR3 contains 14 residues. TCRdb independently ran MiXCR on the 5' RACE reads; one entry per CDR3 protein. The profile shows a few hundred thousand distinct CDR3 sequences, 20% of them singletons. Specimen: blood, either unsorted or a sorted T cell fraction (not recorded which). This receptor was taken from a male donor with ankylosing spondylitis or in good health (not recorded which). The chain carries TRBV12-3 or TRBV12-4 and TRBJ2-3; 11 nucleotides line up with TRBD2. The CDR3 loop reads CASTFSGGGDTQYF. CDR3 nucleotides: TGTGCCAGCACCTTTAGCGGGGGGGGAGATACGCAGTATTTT.